This entry is about one TCR beta chain. What it recognizes is unknown. The data stem from a study of T cell responses to AZD1222 COVID-19 vaccine. The study, taken as a whole, reports: It should be noted that donors were predominantly white British and more often female, and clonal diversity was possibly underestimated. Rises in breadth and depth of Spike-specific TCRs came after two AZD1222 doses.

The data were produced by immunoSEQ multiplex PCR, yet TCRdb's version contains in-frame clones alone and is incomplete. This table holds 120,000 or so clones, roughly 89% found once. Germline V gives CDR1 MNHEY, CDR2 SVGAGI. The CDR3 totals 14 residues. Trimming removed 5 bases from V and 5 bases from J, with 15 bases in between. The source of this sequence is an adult who received the AZD1222 COVID-19 vaccine. The sequences come from peripheral blood, collected 28 days after the second AZD1222 dose. This chain joins TRBV6-5 and TRBJ1-1; unclear D gene. The CDR3 loop is CASSPRLEVTEAFF. The CDR3 bases are TGTGCCAGCAGTCCCCGTTTGGAGGTAACTGAAGCTTTCTTT.